These T cell receptor beta chains were read from a single sample in a study of CXCR3-negative and CXCR3-positive naive CD8 T cells. TCRdb reprocessed the 5' RACE reads, keeping one entry per CDR3 protein, no DNA. The table counts approximately 70,000 distinct CDR3 sequences; about 1.5% lies in the top ten. Sequencing was performed on naive CXCR3- CD8+ T cells from blood. Receptors were obtained from a human donor in good health. Some clones in this sample may be carry-over from other donors' samples. Each CDR3 is given with its conserved first and last residue. Each record gives: V gene, J gene, CDR3 protein.

TRBV29-1,TRBJ2-2,CSAQSDTGELFF
TRBV25-1,TRBJ1-1,CASSGGWGAHTEAFF
TRBV19,TRBJ2-2,CASSIGGDTGELFF
TRBV5-1,TRBJ2-7,CASSLSPLPTGRIHYEQYF
TRBV12-3/TRBV12-4,TRBJ1-1,CASSFGRYTEAFF
TRBV28,TRBJ2-3,CASSFQQGGTDTQYF
TRBV4-2,TRBJ2-5,CASSQDKEQGERTAETQYF
TRBV7-8,TRBJ2-7,CASSSEPGNSYEQYF
TRBV6-6,TRBJ1-2,CASSYGRDLGLGGYGYTF
TRBV12-3/TRBV12-4,TRBJ1-1,CASQQGNTEAFF
TRBV27,TRBJ2-1,CASSFGKADEQFF
TRBV10-3,TRBJ2-1,CAISESGGSSYNEQFF
TRBV29-1,TRBJ1-5,CSVKEDGGYQPQHF
TRBV6-2/TRBV6-3,TRBJ2-7,CASSHGTGGYEQYF